Listed below are T cell receptor beta chains from one sample, sequenced in a study of cytomegalovirus exposure and HLA in healthy donors. Here immunoSEQ multiplex PCR was the method, and the copy in TCRdb shows in-frame clones only, minus some. Found here are under 90,000 clones; the top ten clones hold 7.5%. The specimen was PBMCs. The receptor set was obtained from a female donor in good health and CMV-seropositive. Both conserved end residues are part of each CDR3. Each record gives: D gene, V gene, J gene, CDR3 protein, CDR3 DNA. D genes are given only for firm matches.

TRBD1	TRBV7-2	TRBJ1-2	CASSSGDRDYGYTF	TGTGCCAGCAGCTCCGGGGACAGGGACTATGGCTACACCTTC
TRBD1	TRBV7-9	TRBJ1-2	CASSLLDGTGRYGYTF	TGTGCCAGCAGCTTACTAGACGGGACAGGCCGCTATGGCTACACCTTC
TRBD1	TRBV9	TRBJ2-5	CASSESDRGHWETQYF	TGTGCCAGCAGCGAATCTGACAGGGGGCATTGGGAGACCCAGTACTTC
TRBD1	TRBV7-9	TRBJ1-1	CASSLGGRTGLNTEAFF	TGTGCCAGCAGCTTAGGCGGCCGGACAGGGTTGAACACTGAAGCTTTCTTT
TRBD1	TRBV5-4	TRBJ2-1	CASSPLQGADNEQFF	TGTGCCAGCAGCCCTCTACAGGGGGCGGACAATGAGCAGTTCTTC
TRBD1	TRBV6-5	TRBJ1-3	CASRRDRESGNTIYF	TGTGCCAGCAGGAGGGACAGGGAATCTGGAAACACCATATATTTT
TRBD1	TRBV6-5	TRBJ2-7	CASRGQIDYEQYF	TGTGCCAGCAGGGGACAGATTGACTACGAGCAGTACTTC
-	TRBV30	TRBJ2-6	CAWSVQRAGGANVLTF	TGTGCCTGGAGTGTACAGAGGGCGGGTGGGGCCAACGTCCTGACTTTC
-	TRBV6-1	TRBJ1-1	CASIEGGGWHEAFF	TGTGCCAGCATTGAGGGGGGTGGGTGGCATGAAGCTTTCTTT
-	TRBV7-2	TRBJ1-6	CASSKYRDSPLHF	TGTGCCAGCAGCAAATACAGGGATTCACCCCTCCACTTT
-	TRBV30	TRBJ1-4	CAWSLRGWGRQEKLFF	TGTGCCTGGAGTCTCAGGGGATGGGGGCGACAGGAAAAACTGTTTTTT
-	TRBV2	TRBJ2-5	CASKSPGARETQYF	TGTGCCAGCAAATCCCCAGGGGCACGAGAGACCCAGTACTTC
TRBD1	TRBV4-1	TRBJ1-6	CASSQDQWTGYNSPLHF	TGCGCCAGCAGCCAAGATCAGTGGACAGGCTATAATTCACCCCTCCACTTT
-	TRBV9	TRBJ1-3	CASSVGTASGNTIYF	TGTGCCAGCAGCGTAGGGACAGCGTCTGGAAACACCATATATTTT
TRBD1	TRBV2	TRBJ2-7	CASSGTVTHEQYF	TGTGCCAGCAGCGGGACAGTAACCCACGAGCAGTACTTC
-	TRBV19	TRBJ1-2	CASSMVGGTNYGYTF	TGTGCCAGTAGTATGGTAGGCGGAACAAACTATGGCTACACCTTC
TRBD1	TRBV4-3	TRBJ1-1	CASSQTPSTGFDTEAFF	TGCGCCAGCAGCCAAACTCCCTCGACAGGGTTCGACACTGAAGCTTTCTTT
-	TRBV7-9	TRBJ2-5	CASSTRGGETQYF	TGTGCCAGCAGCACTCGGGGTGGAGAGACCCAGTACTTC
TRBD2	TRBV29-1	TRBJ2-1	CSAAGVEQFF	TGCAGCGCAGCGGGAGTTGAGCAGTTCTTC
-	TRBV27	TRBJ2-1	CASSLSGPYNEQFF	TGTGCCAGCAGCCTTAGCGGTCCATACAATGAGCAGTTCTTC
TRBD1	TRBV5-1	TRBJ2-5	CASSPRQGEQETQYF	TGCGCCAGCAGCCCGCGACAGGGAGAGCAAGAGACCCAGTACTTC
TRBD1	TRBV7-2	TRBJ2-1	CASSSGQGRYEQFF	TGTGCCAGCAGCTCCGGACAGGGGAGGTATGAGCAGTTCTTC
-	TRBV6-1	TRBJ2-4	CASSEAGSTKNIQYF	TGTGCCAGCAGTGAGGCAGGGTCTACCAAAAACATTCAGTACTTC
TRBD2	TRBV7-2	TRBJ2-2	CASSFRRGGGVVSGELFF	TGTGCCAGCAGCTTTAGGCGGGGGGGCGGTGTTGTCTCCGGGGAGCTGTTTTTT
TRBD1	TRBV30	TRBJ2-1	CAWSPPRGPNNEQFF	TGTGCCTGGAGTCCCCCTAGGGGGCCAAACAATGAGCAGTTCTTC
-	TRBV7-8	TRBJ1-4	CASSQSGTNEKLFF	TGTGCCAGCAGCCAGTCCGGGACTAATGAAAAACTGTTTTTT
-	TRBV28	TRBJ2-3	CASNRRNTDTQYF	TGTGCCAGCAACCGGCGGAATACAGATACGCAGTATTTT
TRBD1	TRBV9	TRBJ2-5	CASSVETGFRETQYF	TGTGCCAGCAGCGTAGAGACAGGGTTTCGAGAGACCCAGTACTTC
-	TRBV28	TRBJ1-4	CASSLGGSIEKLFF	TGTGCCAGCAGTTTGGGGGGGTCAATTGAAAAACTGTTTTTT
-	TRBV9	TRBJ2-2	CASSVDSTVMTGELFF	TGTGCCAGCAGCGTAGACTCCACAGTGATGACCGGGGAGCTGTTTTTT
-	TRBV19	TRBJ2-7	CASIQVEGGGSYEQYF	TGTGCCAGTATCCAGGTCGAAGGGGGAGGGTCCTACGAGCAGTACTTC
-	TRBV18	TRBJ2-1	CASSPQSSYNEQFF	TGTGCCAGCTCACCACAGAGCTCCTACAATGAGCAGTTCTTC
-	TRBV27	TRBJ2-5	CASSLNGAVASETQYF	TGTGCCAGCAGTTTGAATGGGGCGGTTGCCTCCGAGACCCAGTACTTC
-	TRBV25-1	TRBJ2-7	CASSETSVPGGARYEQYF	TGTGCCAGCAGTGAAACATCCGTACCCGGCGGGGCCCGATACGAGCAGTACTTC
-	TRBV7-9	TRBJ1-4	CASSGQPTNEKLFF	TGTGCCAGCAGCGGACAGCCGACTAATGAAAAACTGTTTTTT
TRBD2	TRBV28	TRBJ2-7	CASSPLAARYEQYF	TGTGCCAGCAGTCCTCTAGCGGCACGCTACGAGCAGTACTTC
TRBD1	TRBV18	TRBJ1-5	CASSLQGNQPQHF	TGTGCCAGCTCTCTACAGGGGAATCAGCCCCAGCATTTT